Following are 16 T cell receptor beta chains from one sample sequenced in a study of blood T cell repertoires in COVID-19. The protocol was immunoSEQ multiplex PCR, while the TCRdb copy is restricted to in-frame clones and leaves out a portion. Here the sample spans about 130,000 clones, about 80% being singletons. Source material: peripheral blood. These receptors all stem from a man in his forties or fifties with active or convalescent COVID-19.

The chain combines TRBV27 with TRBJ2-3; 10 bases are a match to TRBD1. With V trimmed by 3 bases and J by 3 bases, 3 bases remained unmatched. The CDR3 totals 15 residues. In germline, CDR1 is MNHEY, CDR2 SMNVEV (reference sequence). CDR3 sequence: CASSLTGGRTDTQYF. CDR3 DNA sequence: TGTGCCAGCAGTTTGACAGGGGGCCGGACAGATACGCAGTATTTT.

This chain connects TRBV29-1 to TRBJ2-3; the D gene is possibly TRBD2 (6 bases). Germline V gene sequence: CDR1 SQVTM, CDR2 ANQGSEA. The CDR3 contains 14 residues. The V end was cut by 6 bases, the J end by 0 bases, with 13 bases between. This CDR3 reads CSVPGVWSTDTQYF. The CDR3 region has the DNA TGCAGCGTCCCGGGGGTATGGAGCACAGATACGCAGTATTTT.

The chain uses TRBV15 and TRBJ2-2; 10 nucleotides match TRBD1. V was clipped by 2 bases and J by 6 bases; unmatched bases: 6. CDR1 and CDR2 (germline): LNHNV, YYDKDF (reference sequence). The CDR3 length is 16 residues. CDR3 loop: CATSRPGQGKPGELFF. For the CDR3, the DNA is TGTGCCACCAGCAGACCGGGACAGGGGAAGCCCGGGGAGCTGTTTTTT.

This chain links TRBV10-2 with TRBJ1-2, with D unclear. There are 12 residues in the CDR3. The ends were cut back, 3 bases at V and 8 bases at J, with 10 bases in the middle. Germline CDR1 is WSHSY and CDR2 is SAAADI. The CDR3 sequence: CASSDSLRGYTF. In nucleotides, the CDR3 is TGCGCCAGCAGTGACAGTCTGAGGGGCTACACCTTC.

The J gene is TRBJ2-2, the V gene TRBV7-2; 7 bases are a match to TRBD2. This CDR3 comprises 17 residues. Germline values: CDR1 SGHTA, CDR2 FQGNSA. V gave up 3 bases and J gave up 3 bases; unmatched junction bases: 10. The CDR3 protein is CASSFPGTTIHTGELFF. CDR3 sequence (DNA): TGTGCCAGCAGCTTCCCTGGGACTACCATTCACACCGGGGAGCTGTTTTTT. Variable domain in full (rest from reference TRBV7-2 and TRBJ2-2): GAGVSQSPSNKVTEKGKDVELRCDPISGHTALYWYRQSLGQGLEFLIYFQGNSAPDKSGLPSDRFSAERTGGSVSTLTIQRTQQEDSAVYLCASSFPGTTIHTGELFFGEGSRLTVL.

This clone was detected a few times. This chain uses TRBV3-1 (or the pseudogene TRBV3-2) with TRBJ2-4, with TRBD1 as a possible D gene (6 bases). The germline V gene has CDR1 LGHDT and CDR2 YNNKEL (reference sequence). This CDR3 has 12 amino acids. V was pared by 0 bases and J by 16 bases, with 13 bases between. CDR3 bases: TGTGCCAGCAGCCAAGAGTTACAGGGTCTATACTTC. This gives the protein CASSQELQGLYF.

This chain joins TRBV3-1 (or the pseudogene TRBV3-2) and TRBJ2-2, with D perhaps TRBD2 (6 bases). This CDR3 is built from 14 residues. V dropped 7 bases and J dropped 2 bases, with 11 bases sitting between them. CDR1 and CDR2 from the germline V gene are LGHDT and YNNKEL (reference sequence). The CDR3 nucleotides are TGTGCCAGCAACAACGGACTAAACACCGGGGAGCTGTTTTTT. This codes for CASNNGLNTGELFF.

The CDR3 spells CASKFGGGETQYF. CDR3 DNA: TGTGCCAGCAAATTTGGAGGTGGCGAGACCCAGTACTTC. This chain uses TRBV27 with TRBJ2-5; maybe TRBD2 (5 bases). The germline V gene has CDR1 MNHEY and CDR2 SMNVEV (reference sequence). The V end lost 7 bases, the J end lost 5 bases, and 14 bases lay between the germline ends. The CDR3 loop spans 13 amino acids.

The chain joins TRBV4-3 to TRBJ1-2; TRBD1 is a possible D gene (6 bases). Trimming took 1 base from V and 3 from J, leaving 12 bases between them. Germline CDR1 and CDR2: LGHNA and YSLEER. The CDR3 sequence is 15 residues long. CDR3 loop: CASSQAQGLDYGYTF. The CDR3, as DNA: TGCGCCAGCAGCCAAGCCCAGGGGTTGGACTATGGCTACACCTTC.

V gene TRBV3-1 (or the pseudogene TRBV3-2) combines with J gene TRBJ1-6; 9 positions match TRBD1. The CDR3 loop spans 17 amino acids. The ends lost 4 bases at V and 5 bases at J; junction bases unmatched: 9. CDR1 and CDR2 (germline): LGHDT, YNNKEL (reference sequence). The CDR3 sequence is CASSPYDRGSDNSPLHF. The CDR3 DNA sequence: TGTGCCAGCAGCCCCTACGACAGGGGGTCGGATAATTCACCCCTCCACTTT.

This clone was seen once. The chain is built from TRBV4-1 and TRBJ1-2; D remains ambiguous. V lost 1 base and J lost 8, with 11 bases in between. Germline-derived CDR1 and CDR2 are MGHRA and YSYEKL. This CDR3 spans 13 amino acids. The CDR3, as DNA: TGCGCCAGCAGCCAAGGCGGAGGGTCGGGCTACACCTTC. Amino acids: CASSQGGGSGYTF.

The genes are TRBV19 and TRBJ1-1, with a weak D call TRBD1 (5 bases). In germline, CDR1 is LNHDA, CDR2 SQIVND (reference sequence). Trimming pared 1 base from V and 5 bases from J, leaving 11 bases between. CDR3 length equals 14 residues. The CDR3 nucleotides are TGTGCCAGTAGTATAGTATCGGGGGTTACTGAAGCTTTCTTT. It yields the protein CASSIVSGVTEAFF.

This rearrangement joins TRBV28 to TRBJ1-2; TRBD1 is a possible D gene (5 bases). The CDR3 consists of 14 residues. Germline V CDR1 and CDR2: MDHEN, SYDVKM. V was clipped by 2 bases and J by 4 bases, with 11 bases between them. This CDR3 reads CASSLGASGYGYTF. CDR3 bases: TGTGCCAGCAGTTTAGGGGCGTCCGGCTATGGCTACACCTTC.

CDR3 DNA sequence: TGTGCCAGCAGTTTTGGTACGGGTAGTAATGAAAAACTGTTTTTT. Its translation: CASSFGTGSNEKLFF. V gene TRBV27 combines with J gene TRBJ1-4; D gene ambiguous. In germline, CDR1 is MNHEY, CDR2 SMNVEV (reference sequence). The CDR3 loop spans 15 amino acids. V dropped 3 bases and J dropped 4 bases, with 12 bases sitting between them.

This clone was seen once. This chain connects TRBV6-2 or TRBV6-3 to TRBJ2-1; D is perhaps TRBD1 (6 bases). The germline V gene has CDR1 MNHEY and CDR2 SVGEGT. Trimming shortened V by 6 bases and J by 7 bases, and 10 bases separated the two germline ends. This CDR3 region has 12 residues. The CDR3, as DNA: TGTGCCAGCAGCCGGGACAAGAATGAGCAGTTCTTC. It encodes CASSRDKNEQFF.

This clone was counted a few times. V is TRBV5-4 and J is TRBJ2-7; TRBD1 is a possible D gene (5 bases). The V end lost 0 bases, the J end lost 6 bases, and 10 bases lay between the germline ends. The CDR3 length is 13 residues. Germline loops: CDR1 SGHNT, CDR2 YYREEE (reference sequence). The CDR3: CASSLDLGVEQYF. CDR3 nucleotides: TGTGCCAGCAGCTTGGACTTAGGGGTCGAGCAGTACTTC.